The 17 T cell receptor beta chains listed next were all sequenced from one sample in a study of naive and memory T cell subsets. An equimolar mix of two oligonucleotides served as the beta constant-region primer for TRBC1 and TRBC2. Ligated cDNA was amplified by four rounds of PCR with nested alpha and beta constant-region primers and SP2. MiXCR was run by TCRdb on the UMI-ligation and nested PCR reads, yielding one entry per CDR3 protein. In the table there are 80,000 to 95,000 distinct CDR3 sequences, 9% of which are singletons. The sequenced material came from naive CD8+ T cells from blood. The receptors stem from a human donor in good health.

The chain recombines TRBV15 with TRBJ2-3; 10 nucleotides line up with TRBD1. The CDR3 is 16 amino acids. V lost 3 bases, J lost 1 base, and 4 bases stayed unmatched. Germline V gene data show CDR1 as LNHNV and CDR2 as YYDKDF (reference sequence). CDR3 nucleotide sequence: TGTGCCACCAGCAGCCAAGGGACAGGGGGCACAGATACGCAGTATTTT. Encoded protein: CATSSQGTGGTDTQYF.

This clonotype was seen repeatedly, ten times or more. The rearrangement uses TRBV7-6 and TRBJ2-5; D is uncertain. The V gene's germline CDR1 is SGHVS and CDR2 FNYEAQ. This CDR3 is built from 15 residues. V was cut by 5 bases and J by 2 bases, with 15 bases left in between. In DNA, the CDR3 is TGTGCCAGCAGCCACATTGACTCGGTACAAGAGACCCAGTACTTC. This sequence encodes CASSHIDSVQETQYF.

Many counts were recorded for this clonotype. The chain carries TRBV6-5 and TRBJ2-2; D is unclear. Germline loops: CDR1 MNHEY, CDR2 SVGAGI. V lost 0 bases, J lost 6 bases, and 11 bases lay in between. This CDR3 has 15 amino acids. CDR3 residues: CASSYSSRRPGELFF. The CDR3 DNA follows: TGTGCCAGCAGTTACTCGTCGCGACGCCCCGGGGAGCTGTTTTTT.

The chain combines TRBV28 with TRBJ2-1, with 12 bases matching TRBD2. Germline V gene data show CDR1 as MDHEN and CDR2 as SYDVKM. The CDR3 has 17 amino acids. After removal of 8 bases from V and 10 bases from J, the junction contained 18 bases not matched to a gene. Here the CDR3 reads CASYPGGPSGREWEQFF. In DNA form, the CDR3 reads TGTGCCAGCTACCCGGGCGGGCCTAGCGGGAGGGAGTGGGAGCAGTTCTTC.

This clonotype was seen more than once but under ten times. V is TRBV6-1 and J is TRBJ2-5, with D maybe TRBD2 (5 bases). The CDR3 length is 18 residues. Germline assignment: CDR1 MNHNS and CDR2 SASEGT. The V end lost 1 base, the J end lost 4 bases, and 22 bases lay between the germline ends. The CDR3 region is CASSEVTARRFLGETQYF. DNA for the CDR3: TGTGCCAGCAGTGAAGTAACGGCCAGGAGGTTCCTGGGAGAGACCCAGTACTTC.

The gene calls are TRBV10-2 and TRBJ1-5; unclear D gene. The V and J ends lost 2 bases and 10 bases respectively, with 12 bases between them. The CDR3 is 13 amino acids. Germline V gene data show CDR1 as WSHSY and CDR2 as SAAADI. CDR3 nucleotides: TGCGCCAGCAGTGAGCTGGGCGGAATCCCCCAGCATTTT. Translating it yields CASSELGGIPQHF.

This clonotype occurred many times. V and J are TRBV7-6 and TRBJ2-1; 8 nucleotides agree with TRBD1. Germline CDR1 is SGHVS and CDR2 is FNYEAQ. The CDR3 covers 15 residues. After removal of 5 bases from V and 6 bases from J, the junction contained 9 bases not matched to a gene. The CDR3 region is CASSEGQGPFNEQFF. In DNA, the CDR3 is TGTGCCAGCAGCGAAGGACAGGGACCCTTCAATGAGCAGTTCTTC.

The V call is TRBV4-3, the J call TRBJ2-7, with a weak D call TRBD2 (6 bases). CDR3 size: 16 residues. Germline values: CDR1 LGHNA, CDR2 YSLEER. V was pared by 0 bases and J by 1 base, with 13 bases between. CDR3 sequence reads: CASSQDEAGTSYEQYF. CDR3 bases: TGCGCCAGCAGCCAAGATGAGGCGGGAACTTCCTACGAGCAGTACTTC.

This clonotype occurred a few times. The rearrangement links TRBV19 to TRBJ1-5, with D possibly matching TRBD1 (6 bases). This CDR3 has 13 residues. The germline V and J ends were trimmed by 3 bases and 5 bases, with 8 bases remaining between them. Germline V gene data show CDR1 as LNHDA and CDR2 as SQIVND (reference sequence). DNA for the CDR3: TGTGCCAGTAGTATGGGGGCCGATCAGCCCCAGCATTTT. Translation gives CASSMGADQPQHF.

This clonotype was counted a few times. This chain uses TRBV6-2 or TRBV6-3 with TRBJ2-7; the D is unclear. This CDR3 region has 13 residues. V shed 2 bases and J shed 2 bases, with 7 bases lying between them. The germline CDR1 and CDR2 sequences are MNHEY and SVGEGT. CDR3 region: CASSYLSPYEQYF. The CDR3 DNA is TGTGCCAGCAGTTACCTCTCCCCCTACGAGCAGTACTTC.

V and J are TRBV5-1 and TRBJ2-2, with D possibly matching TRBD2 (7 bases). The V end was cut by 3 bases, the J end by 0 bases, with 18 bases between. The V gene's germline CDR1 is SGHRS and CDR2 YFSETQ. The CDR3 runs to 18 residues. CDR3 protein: CASSSALGGLTNTGELFF. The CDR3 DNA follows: TGCGCCAGCAGCTCAGCTTTGGGGGGGCTGACGAACACCGGGGAGCTGTTTTTT.

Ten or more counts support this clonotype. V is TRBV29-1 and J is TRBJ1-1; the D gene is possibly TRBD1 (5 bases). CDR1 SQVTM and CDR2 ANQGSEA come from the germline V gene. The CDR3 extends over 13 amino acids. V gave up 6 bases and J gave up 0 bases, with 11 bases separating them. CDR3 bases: TGCAGCGTAGCGGACACCTTGAACACTGAAGCTTTCTTT. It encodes CSVADTLNTEAFF.

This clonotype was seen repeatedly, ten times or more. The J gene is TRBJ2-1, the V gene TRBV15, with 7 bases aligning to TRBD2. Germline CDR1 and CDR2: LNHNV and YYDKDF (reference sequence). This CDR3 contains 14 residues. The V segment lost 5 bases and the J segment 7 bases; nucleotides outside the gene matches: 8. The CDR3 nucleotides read TGTGCCACCAGCGGCGGGAGAACGGGTAATGAGCAGTTCTTC. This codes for CATSGGRTGNEQFF.

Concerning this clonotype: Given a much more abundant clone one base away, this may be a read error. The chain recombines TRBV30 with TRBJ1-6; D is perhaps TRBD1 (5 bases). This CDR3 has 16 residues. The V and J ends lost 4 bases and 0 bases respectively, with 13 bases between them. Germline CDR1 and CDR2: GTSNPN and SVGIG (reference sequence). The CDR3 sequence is CAWMGRLSSYNSPLHF. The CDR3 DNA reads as TGTGCCTGGATGGGACGGCTGAGCTCCTATAATTCACCCCTCCACTTT. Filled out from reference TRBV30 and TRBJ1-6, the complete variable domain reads SQTIHQWPATLVQPVGSPLSLECTVEGTSNPNLYWYRQAAGRGLQLLFYSVGIGQISSEVPQNLSASRPQDRQFILSSKKLLLSDSGFYLCAWMGRLSSYNSPLHFGNGTRLTVT.

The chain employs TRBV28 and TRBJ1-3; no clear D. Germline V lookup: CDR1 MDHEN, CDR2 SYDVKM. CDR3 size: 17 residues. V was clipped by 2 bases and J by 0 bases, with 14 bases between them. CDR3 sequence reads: CASSLVPNTSSGNTIYF. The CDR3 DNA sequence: TGTGCCAGCAGTTTAGTCCCTAACACGAGCTCTGGAAACACCATATATTTT.

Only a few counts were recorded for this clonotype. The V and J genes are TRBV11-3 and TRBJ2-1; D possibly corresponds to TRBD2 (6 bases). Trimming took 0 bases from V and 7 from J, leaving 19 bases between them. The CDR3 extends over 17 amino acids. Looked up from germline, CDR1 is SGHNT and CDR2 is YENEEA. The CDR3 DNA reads TGTGCCAGCAGCTTAGACGGGAGTGGGAATTTCGGAAATGAGCAGTTCTTC. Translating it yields CASSLDGSGNFGNEQFF. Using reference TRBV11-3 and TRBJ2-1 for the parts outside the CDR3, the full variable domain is EAGVVQSPRYKIIEKKQPVAFWCNPISGHNTLYWYLQNLGQGPELLIRYENEEAVDDSQLPKDRFSAERLKGVDSTLKIQPAELGDSAVYLCASSLDGSGNFGNEQFFGPGTRLTVL.

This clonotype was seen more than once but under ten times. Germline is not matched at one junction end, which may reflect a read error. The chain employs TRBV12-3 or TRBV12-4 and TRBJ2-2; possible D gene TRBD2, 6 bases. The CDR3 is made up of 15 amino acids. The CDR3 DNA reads TGTGCCAGCAGTCTAGCGCCCGCGAACACCGGGGAGCTGTTTTTT. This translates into CASSLAPANTGELFF.